The 11 T cell receptor beta chains in this list originate from one sample, sequenced in a study of shared clonotypes between healthy human individuals. Generated by immunoSEQ multiplex PCR, the TCRdb table keeps only in-frame clones and is missing some. The table includes over a million clones, around 78% detected once. Sequenced sample: memory CD4+ T cells from PBMCs. Noted subset: CD45RA-negative fraction. These receptors were obtained from a man aged 18 to 29 in good health. Some clones in this sample may be carry-over from other donors' samples.

Concerning this clone: A much larger clone differs from this one at a single base, so this may be a read error. This chain uses TRBV11-2 with TRBJ1-1; 7 bases are shared with TRBD1. V lost 5 bases, J lost 1 base, and 1 base stayed unmatched. Germline CDR1 SGHAT, CDR2 FQNNGV. The CDR3 is 13 residues long. CDR3 region: CASSRTGNTEAFF. The CDR3 DNA reads TGTGCCAGCAGCCGGACAGGGAACACTGAAGCTTTCTTT.

The V and J genes are TRBV6-1 and TRBJ2-7; D might be TRBD1 or TRBD2, each matching 5 bases. V was shortened by 3 bases and J by 10 bases, with 13 bases between the two germline ends. This CDR3 comprises 12 residues. Germline CDR1 is MNHNS and CDR2 is SASEGT. CDR3 loop: CASSESGTNQYF. Written as DNA, the CDR3 is TGTGCCAGCAGTGAGTCCGGGACCAACCAGTACTTC.

V is TRBV5-4 and J is TRBJ2-5, with a tentative D call TRBD1 (5 bases). V lost 4 bases, J lost 5 bases, and 12 bases lay in between. The CDR3 totals 13 residues. The germline CDR1 and CDR2 sequences are SGHNT and YYREEE (reference sequence). Here the CDR3 reads CASSPQGMETQYF. CDR3 coding DNA: TGTGCCAGCAGCCCGCAGGGTATGGAGACCCAGTACTTC. The full variable domain, completed using reference TRBV5-4 and TRBJ2-5, is ETGVTQSPTHLIKTRGQQVTLRCSSQSGHNTVSWYQQALGQGPQFIFQYYREEENGRGNFPPRFSGLQFPNYSSELNVNALELDDSALYLCASSPQGMETQYFGPGTRLLVL.

The chain employs TRBV11-2 and TRBJ2-7; D is ambiguous. Trimming pared 1 base from V and 3 bases from J, leaving 7 bases between. The CDR3 spans 13 residues. Looked up from germline, CDR1 is SGHAT and CDR2 is FQNNGV. The CDR3 DNA follows: TGTGCCAGCAGCTTAGGTGGGGTCTACGAGCAGTACTTC. Residues: CASSLGGVYEQYF.

This clone was seen repeatedly, ten times or more. This sequence joins TRBV7-9 and TRBJ1-1, with D hard to call. The CDR3 totals 14 residues. The ends were cut back, 4 bases at V and 10 bases at J, with 19 bases in the middle. Per the germline V gene, CDR1 is SEHNR and CDR2 is FQNEAQ (reference sequence). CDR3 bases: TGTGCCAGCAGCTCAGTAATAGGACCCACGGGAGCTTTCTTT. As protein: CASSSVIGPTGAFF.

This clone was counted only a few times. V usage is TRBV11-2 and J usage is TRBJ1-5; no clear D gene. V was trimmed by 5 bases and J by 2 bases, leaving 7 bases between them. The CDR3 extends over 13 amino acids. The germline CDR1 and CDR2 sequences are SGHAT and FQNNGV. CDR3 residues: CASSPAGNQPQHF. CDR3 DNA: TGTGCCAGCAGCCCGGCTGGCAATCAGCCCCAGCATTTT. Full variable domain (missing parts from reference TRBV11-2 and TRBJ1-5): EAGVAQSPRYKIIEKRQSVAFWCNPISGHATLYWYQQILGQGPKLLIQFQNNGVVDDSQLPKDRFSAERLKGVDSTLKIQPAKLEDSAVYLCASSPAGNQPQHFGDGTRLSIL.

The chain couples TRBV5-1 to TRBJ2-6; 10 bases match TRBD1. CDR3 length: 17 amino acids. The J segment lost 3 bases and the V segment lost 4 bases, leaving 7 bases of the junction unmatched. CDR1 and CDR2 (germline): SGHRS, YFSETQ. The CDR3 spells CASSLTGGGFGANVLTF. The CDR3 coding sequence is TGCGCCAGCAGCCTGACAGGGGGCGGGTTTGGGGCCAACGTCCTGACTTTC.

The chain carries TRBV27 and TRBJ2-5, with D unresolved. Between the trimmed V and J ends, which lost 0 bases and 4 bases, there was a span of 6 bases. CDR3 length equals 13 residues. Per germline, CDR1 MNHEY and CDR2 SMNVEV (reference sequence). The CDR3 sequence: CASSLSGSETQYF. The CDR3 DNA reads as TGTGCCAGCAGTTTATCGGGTTCAGAGACCCAGTACTTC.

The chain links TRBV9 to TRBJ2-5, with D possibly TRBD1 on 5 matching bases. V gave up 2 bases and J gave up 4 bases, with 12 bases separating them. CDR1 SGDLS and CDR2 YYNGEE come from the germline V gene. The CDR3 extends over 14 amino acids. Here the CDR3 reads CASSVMSGPETQYF. The CDR3 DNA is TGTGCCAGCAGCGTTATGTCAGGGCCAGAGACCCAGTACTTC. The full variable domain, rest sourced from reference TRBV9 and TRBJ2-5, is DSGVTQTPKHLITATGQRVTLRCSPRSGDLSVYWYQQSLDQGLQFLIQYYNGEERAKGNILERFSAQQFPDLHSELNLSSLELGDSALYFCASSVMSGPETQYFGPGTRLLVL.

This chain uses TRBV29-1 with TRBJ1-4; 11 positions agree with TRBD1. CDR3 size: 15 residues. CDR1 and CDR2 from the germline V gene are SQVTM and ANQGSEA. Trimming at V came to 5 bases and at J to 7 bases, leaving 9 bases not matched to a gene. The CDR3 loop is CSVFRTGGGGEKLFF. CDR3 nucleotide sequence: TGCAGCGTTTTTAGGACAGGGGGCGGAGGTGAAAAACTGTTTTTT.

CDR3 nucleotide sequence: TGTGCCAGCAGTATCCCTAGCGGGAGGGCCGGCGAGCAGTACTTC. It translates to CASSIPSGRAGEQYF. The chain couples TRBV28 to TRBJ2-7; 12 positions agree with TRBD2. The CDR3 is made up of 15 amino acids. Germline CDR1 MDHEN, CDR2 SYDVKM. V dropped 5 bases and J dropped 6; count of bases not matched to a gene: 8.